One sample yielded the 23 T cell receptor beta chains listed below, sequenced in a study of cytomegalovirus exposure and HLA in healthy donors. TCRdb keeps only in-frame clones here, not all; method: immunoSEQ multiplex PCR. The sample records about 220,000 clones, approximately 88% being singletons. Sequenced material: PBMCs. Receptors originate from a woman in her thirties in good health and CMV-seropositive.

A single count supports this clone. The rearrangement uses TRBV10-3 and TRBJ2-7; tentative D call: TRBD1 (5 bases). This CDR3 region has 15 residues. Germline CDR1 reads ENHRY; CDR2 reads SYGVKD. Trimming stripped 3 bases from V and 5 bases from J, with 17 bases between. DNA of the CDR3: TGTGCCATCAGTGAACATCAGGGTATGAAGAACGAGCAGTACTTC. This gives the protein CAISEHQGMKNEQYF.

CDR3 region: CASSLVSSGRVRLLEQFF. The DNA of the CDR3 is TGTGCCAGCAGCTTAGTTTCTAGCGGGAGGGTGCGTCTTCTTGAGCAGTTCTTC. The gene calls are TRBV7-9 and TRBJ2-1; 12 positions match TRBD2. Germline CDR1 SEHNR, CDR2 FQNEAQ (reference sequence). The J segment lost 9 bases and the V segment lost 1 base, leaving 13 bases of the junction unmatched. The CDR3 has 18 amino acids. Filled out from reference TRBV7-9 and TRBJ2-1, the complete variable domain reads DTGVSQNPRHKITKRGQNVTFRCDPISEHNRLYWYRQTLGQGPEFLTYFQNEAQLEKSRLLSDRFSAERPKGSFSTLEIQRTEQGDSAMYLCASSLVSSGRVRLLEQFFGPGTRLTVL.

In DNA, the CDR3 is TGTGCCAGCAGTTCGACCCGATCCTCTGGAAACACCATATATTTT. Encoded protein: CASSSTRSSGNTIYF. J is TRBJ1-3 and V is TRBV6-5; D is unresolved. CDR1 MNHEY and CDR2 SVGAGI come from the germline V gene. The CDR3 is 15 amino acids. The ends were cut back, 4 bases at V and 0 bases at J, with 10 bases in the middle.

V gene TRBV11-2 combines with J gene TRBJ1-3; D not certain. Germline V lookup: CDR1 SGHAT, CDR2 FQNNGV. Trimming pared 4 bases from V and 4 bases from J, leaving 8 bases between. CDR3 size: 13 residues. In DNA, the CDR3 is TGTGCCAGCAGCTCCCTCTCCGGAAACACCATATATTTT. This codes for CASSSLSGNTIYF.

This clone was seen only once. This may be a read error: a much more frequent sequence differs by one nucleotide. This sample includes further DNA sequences coding for the same CDR3. This chain links TRBV27 with TRBJ2-1; D unresolved. The CDR3 loop spans 13 amino acids. Germline-derived CDR1 and CDR2 are MNHEY and SMNVEV (reference sequence). V was pared by 2 bases and J by 4 bases, with 6 bases between. CDR3 in DNA: TGTGCCAGCAGTTTAGCAGGATACAATGAGCAGTTCTTC. Translation: CASSLAGYNEQFF.

This chain connects TRBV27 to TRBJ2-1; no reliable D call. The CDR3 spans 12 residues. V gave up 6 bases and J gave up 4 bases, with 7 bases separating them. Germline CDR1 MNHEY, CDR2 SMNVEV (reference sequence). The CDR3 here is CASSSPYNEQFF. Written as DNA, the CDR3 is TGTGCCAGCAGCTCACCGTACAATGAGCAGTTCTTC.

This chain connects TRBV6-1 to TRBJ2-3, with TRBD1 identical over 9 bases. Germline CDR1 MNHNS, CDR2 SASEGT. V was pared by 9 bases and J by 3 bases, with 4 bases of the junction left unmatched. The CDR3 contains 13 residues. CDR3 protein: CASGQGTTDTQYF. As DNA, the CDR3 is TGTGCCAGTGGACAGGGGACGACAGATACGCAGTATTTT.

The chain carries TRBV9 and TRBJ2-7; D possibly matches TRBD1 or TRBD2 (5 bases each). Germline lookup yields CDR1 SGDLS and CDR2 YYNGEE. The CDR3 covers 13 residues. V lost 4 bases to trimming and J lost 9 bases, with 17 bases between them. The CDR3 reads CASSPGTPVGQYF. The CDR3 bases are TGTGCCAGCAGCCCGGGGACCCCCGTCGGGCAGTACTTC. Full variable domain (missing parts from reference TRBV9 and TRBJ2-7): DSGVTQTPKHLITATGQRVTLRCSPRSGDLSVYWYQQSLDQGLQFLIQYYNGEERAKGNILERFSAQQFPDLHSELNLSSLELGDSALYFCASSPGTPVGQYFGPGTRLTVT.

This chain joins TRBV7-2 and TRBJ2-7; the D gene is possibly TRBD2 (5 bases). Trimming shortened V by 1 base and J by 4 bases, and 14 bases separated the two germline ends. This CDR3 comprises 15 residues. Germline V gene data show CDR1 as SGHTA and CDR2 as FQGNSA. The CDR3 nucleotides are TGTGCCAGCAGCTTAGGCCCCCCGGGAACTTACGAGCAGTACTTC. This encodes CASSLGPPGTYEQYF.

This clone was counted only a few times. V usage is TRBV10-1 and J usage is TRBJ2-2; possible D gene TRBD2, 5 bases. Trimming stripped 2 bases from V and 1 base from J, with 8 bases between. Germline lookup yields CDR1 WNHNN and CDR2 SYGVQD (reference sequence). The length of the CDR3 is 15 residues. CDR3 amino acids: CASSERSGNTGELFF. DNA of the CDR3: TGCGCCAGCAGTGAGAGGAGCGGGAACACCGGGGAGCTGTTTTTT.

A single count supports this clone. The genes are TRBV29-1 and TRBJ2-1; 7 nucleotides align to TRBD2. Germline V gene data show CDR1 as SQVTM and CDR2 as ANQGSEA. The J segment lost 2 bases and the V segment lost 5 bases, leaving 3 bases of the junction unmatched. The CDR3 has 13 amino acids. The CDR3 here is CSVTSAAYNEQFF. The CDR3 nucleotides are TGCAGCGTTACTAGCGCCGCCTACAATGAGCAGTTCTTC.

This clone appeared once. The J gene is TRBJ1-5, the V gene TRBV27, with unresolved D. CDR3 length: 15 residues. V was shortened by 0 bases and J by 0 bases, with 6 bases between the two germline ends. CDR1 and CDR2 from the germline V gene are MNHEY and SMNVEV (reference sequence). The CDR3 sequence: CASSLSWGSNQPQHF. In nucleotides, the CDR3 is TGTGCCAGCAGTTTATCGTGGGGTAGCAATCAGCCCCAGCATTTT.

This chain connects TRBV14 to TRBJ2-7; unclear D gene. This CDR3 region has 16 residues. V was cut by 4 bases and J by 2 bases, with 18 bases left in between. Germline loops: CDR1 SGHDN, CDR2 FVKESK. This CDR3 is CASSPLVGITPYEQYF. The CDR3 DNA reads TGTGCCAGCAGCCCCCTAGTTGGGATTACCCCCTACGAGCAGTACTTC.

V gene TRBV30 combines with J gene TRBJ1-2; TRBD1 is a possible D gene (5 bases). Germline V gene data show CDR1 as GTSNPN and CDR2 as SVGIG (reference sequence). CDR3 length: 13 amino acids. Trimming pared 4 bases from V and 4 bases from J, leaving 13 bases between. CDR3 sequence: CAWTGSPSYGYTF. DNA for the CDR3: TGTGCCTGGACAGGGTCCCCTAGCTATGGCTACACCTTC.

The rearrangement joins TRBV7-2 to TRBJ2-7; 8 bases fit TRBD2. Looked up from germline, CDR1 is SGHTA and CDR2 is FQGNSA. J lost 7 bases, V lost 5 bases, and 10 bases had no gene match. The CDR3 is made up of 14 amino acids. CDR3 residues: CASSTHPGGREQYF. The CDR3 DNA reads TGTGCCAGCAGCACACACCCGGGAGGGCGTGAGCAGTACTTC.

This clone appeared a few times. The chain carries TRBV6-4 and TRBJ2-3; D not resolved. The CDR3 length is 13 residues. Trimming removed 3 bases at V and 2 bases at J, with 6 bases between. CDR1 is MRHNA and CDR2 is SNTAGT in the germline V gene. The CDR3 loop is CASSDLVTDTQYF. The CDR3 coding sequence is TGTGCCAGCAGTGATTTAGTCACAGATACGCAGTATTTT.

This clone was detected a few times. This specimen includes other DNA sequences encoding the same CDR3. This chain links TRBV7-9 with TRBJ1-5; no clear D. The CDR3 covers 14 residues. The germline CDR1 and CDR2 sequences are SEHNR and FQNEAQ (reference sequence). With 0 bases removed from V and 2 bases from J, the gap between germline ends came to 5 bases. As DNA, the CDR3 is TGTGCCAGCAGCTTAGCTGGTGGCAATCAGCCCCAGCATTTT. Translating it yields CASSLAGGNQPQHF.

V is TRBV19 and J is TRBJ2-2, with 7 bases identical to TRBD1. This CDR3 has 14 amino acids. Germline V lookup: CDR1 LNHDA, CDR2 SQIVND (reference sequence). J lost 2 bases, V lost 7 bases, and 4 bases had no gene match. The CDR3 sequence: CASKYRGNTGELFF. Here the CDR3 DNA reads TGTGCCAGTAAATACAGGGGAAACACCGGGGAGCTGTTTTTT.

The rearrangement uses TRBV30 and TRBJ1-1, with 9 positions matching TRBD1. CDR1 and CDR2 from the germline V gene are GTSNPN and SVGIG (reference sequence). V lost 0 bases to trimming and J lost 4 bases; unmatched junction nucleotides: 9. The CDR3 runs to 16 residues. The CDR3 region is CAWSVGGQGVSTEAFF. The CDR3 DNA reads TGTGCCTGGAGTGTTGGGGGACAGGGAGTGAGCACTGAAGCTTTCTTT.

V usage is TRBV7-3 and J usage is TRBJ2-1; possibly TRBD2 for D (6 bases). This CDR3 is 13 amino acids long. V was clipped by 5 bases and J by 9 bases, with 14 bases between them. Germline CDR1 SGHTA, CDR2 FQGTGA. The CDR3 here is CASSPSVPGEQFF. In DNA, the CDR3 is TGTGCCAGCAGCCCTAGCGTGCCGGGTGAGCAGTTCTTC.

This clone appeared a few times. The V and J genes are TRBV6-6 and TRBJ2-7; D gene ambiguous. Germline values: CDR1 MNHNY, CDR2 SVGAGI (reference sequence). Trimming pared 7 bases from V and 0 bases from J, leaving 4 bases between. This CDR3 has 11 amino acids. For the CDR3, the DNA is TGTGCCAGCACACGCTCCTACGAGCAGTACTTC. It codes for CASTRSYEQYF.

This chain joins TRBV29-1 and TRBJ1-2, with D possibly TRBD1 on 5 matching bases. The CDR3 covers 12 residues. From germline, CDR1 is SQVTM and CDR2 ANQGSEA. V was pared by 4 bases and J by 8 bases, with 14 bases between. CDR3 amino acids: CSVGRGAEGYTF. CDR3 sequence (DNA): TGCAGCGTTGGGAGAGGGGCCGAGGGCTACACCTTC.

The chain uses TRBV27 and TRBJ2-1, with TRBD2 identical over 7 bases. Germline V gene data show CDR1 as MNHEY and CDR2 as SMNVEV (reference sequence). After removal of 9 bases from V and 8 bases from J, the junction contained 7 bases not matched to a gene. This CDR3 is built from 12 residues. CDR3 nucleotide sequence: TGTGCCAGTTCCTCGCGGGAGTATGAGCAGTTCTTC. Its protein is CASSSREYEQFF.